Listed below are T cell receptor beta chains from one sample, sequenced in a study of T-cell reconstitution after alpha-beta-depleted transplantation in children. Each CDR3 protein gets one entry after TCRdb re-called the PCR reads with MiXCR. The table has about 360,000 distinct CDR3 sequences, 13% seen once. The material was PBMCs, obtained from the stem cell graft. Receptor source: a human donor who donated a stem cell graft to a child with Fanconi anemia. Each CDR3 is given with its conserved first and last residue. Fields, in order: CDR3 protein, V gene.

cdr3_aa: CASSANRRDTQYF
v_call: TRBV7-6

cdr3_aa: CASHIGAGANVLTF
v_call: TRBV5-1

cdr3_aa: CASSLRGVGNTEAFF
v_call: TRBV12-3/TRBV12-4

cdr3_aa: CASSFYRGREGNEQFF
v_call: TRBV11-1

cdr3_aa: CASSLVNRGSGYTF
v_call: TRBV5-5

cdr3_aa: CASSPSGQGNTIYF
v_call: TRBV3-1

cdr3_aa: CASSRPWSSGVPDTQYF
v_call: TRBV7-9

cdr3_aa: CASSLRQGLSEQFF
v_call: TRBV7-9

cdr3_aa: CASSQRQGDNSPLHF
v_call: TRBV5-1

cdr3_aa: CSAKTGYGYTF
v_call: TRBV20-1

cdr3_aa: CASSAGPLGGYTF
v_call: TRBV12-3/TRBV12-4

cdr3_aa: CASSDPQGAWETQYF
v_call: TRBV5-1

cdr3_aa: CASSIGGGYGYTF
v_call: TRBV19